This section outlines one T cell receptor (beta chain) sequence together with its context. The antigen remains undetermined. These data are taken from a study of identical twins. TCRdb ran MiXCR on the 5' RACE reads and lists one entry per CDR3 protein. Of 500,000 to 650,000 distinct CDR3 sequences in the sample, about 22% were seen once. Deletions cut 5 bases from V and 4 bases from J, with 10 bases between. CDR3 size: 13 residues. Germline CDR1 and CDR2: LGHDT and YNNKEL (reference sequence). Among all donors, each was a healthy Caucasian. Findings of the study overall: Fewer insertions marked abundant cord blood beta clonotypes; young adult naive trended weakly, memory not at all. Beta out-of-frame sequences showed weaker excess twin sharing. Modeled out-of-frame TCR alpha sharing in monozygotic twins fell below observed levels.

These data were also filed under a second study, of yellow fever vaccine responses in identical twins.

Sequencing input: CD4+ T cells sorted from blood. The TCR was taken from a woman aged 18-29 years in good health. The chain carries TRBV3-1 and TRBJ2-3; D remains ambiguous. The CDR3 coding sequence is TGTGCCAGCAGCTTAACCCTCCCAGATACGCAGTATTTT. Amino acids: CASSLTLPDTQYF.